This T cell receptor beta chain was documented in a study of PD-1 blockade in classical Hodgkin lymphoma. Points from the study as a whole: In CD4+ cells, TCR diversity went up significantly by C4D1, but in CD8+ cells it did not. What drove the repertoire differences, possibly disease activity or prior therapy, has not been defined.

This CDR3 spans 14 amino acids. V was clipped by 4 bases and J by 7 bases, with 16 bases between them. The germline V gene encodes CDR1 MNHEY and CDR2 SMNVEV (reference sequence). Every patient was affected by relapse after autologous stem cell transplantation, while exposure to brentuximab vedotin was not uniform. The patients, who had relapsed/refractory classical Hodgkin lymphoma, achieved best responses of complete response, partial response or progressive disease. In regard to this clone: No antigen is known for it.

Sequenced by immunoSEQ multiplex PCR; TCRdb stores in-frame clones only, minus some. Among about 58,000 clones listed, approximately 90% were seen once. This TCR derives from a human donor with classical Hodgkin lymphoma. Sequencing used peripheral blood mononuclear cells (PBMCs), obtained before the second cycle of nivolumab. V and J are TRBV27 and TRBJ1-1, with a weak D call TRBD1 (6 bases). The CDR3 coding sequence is TGTGCCAGCAGTTCCCCCCGGGGGGCAGGTGAAGCTTTCTTT. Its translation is CASSSPRGAGEAFF.